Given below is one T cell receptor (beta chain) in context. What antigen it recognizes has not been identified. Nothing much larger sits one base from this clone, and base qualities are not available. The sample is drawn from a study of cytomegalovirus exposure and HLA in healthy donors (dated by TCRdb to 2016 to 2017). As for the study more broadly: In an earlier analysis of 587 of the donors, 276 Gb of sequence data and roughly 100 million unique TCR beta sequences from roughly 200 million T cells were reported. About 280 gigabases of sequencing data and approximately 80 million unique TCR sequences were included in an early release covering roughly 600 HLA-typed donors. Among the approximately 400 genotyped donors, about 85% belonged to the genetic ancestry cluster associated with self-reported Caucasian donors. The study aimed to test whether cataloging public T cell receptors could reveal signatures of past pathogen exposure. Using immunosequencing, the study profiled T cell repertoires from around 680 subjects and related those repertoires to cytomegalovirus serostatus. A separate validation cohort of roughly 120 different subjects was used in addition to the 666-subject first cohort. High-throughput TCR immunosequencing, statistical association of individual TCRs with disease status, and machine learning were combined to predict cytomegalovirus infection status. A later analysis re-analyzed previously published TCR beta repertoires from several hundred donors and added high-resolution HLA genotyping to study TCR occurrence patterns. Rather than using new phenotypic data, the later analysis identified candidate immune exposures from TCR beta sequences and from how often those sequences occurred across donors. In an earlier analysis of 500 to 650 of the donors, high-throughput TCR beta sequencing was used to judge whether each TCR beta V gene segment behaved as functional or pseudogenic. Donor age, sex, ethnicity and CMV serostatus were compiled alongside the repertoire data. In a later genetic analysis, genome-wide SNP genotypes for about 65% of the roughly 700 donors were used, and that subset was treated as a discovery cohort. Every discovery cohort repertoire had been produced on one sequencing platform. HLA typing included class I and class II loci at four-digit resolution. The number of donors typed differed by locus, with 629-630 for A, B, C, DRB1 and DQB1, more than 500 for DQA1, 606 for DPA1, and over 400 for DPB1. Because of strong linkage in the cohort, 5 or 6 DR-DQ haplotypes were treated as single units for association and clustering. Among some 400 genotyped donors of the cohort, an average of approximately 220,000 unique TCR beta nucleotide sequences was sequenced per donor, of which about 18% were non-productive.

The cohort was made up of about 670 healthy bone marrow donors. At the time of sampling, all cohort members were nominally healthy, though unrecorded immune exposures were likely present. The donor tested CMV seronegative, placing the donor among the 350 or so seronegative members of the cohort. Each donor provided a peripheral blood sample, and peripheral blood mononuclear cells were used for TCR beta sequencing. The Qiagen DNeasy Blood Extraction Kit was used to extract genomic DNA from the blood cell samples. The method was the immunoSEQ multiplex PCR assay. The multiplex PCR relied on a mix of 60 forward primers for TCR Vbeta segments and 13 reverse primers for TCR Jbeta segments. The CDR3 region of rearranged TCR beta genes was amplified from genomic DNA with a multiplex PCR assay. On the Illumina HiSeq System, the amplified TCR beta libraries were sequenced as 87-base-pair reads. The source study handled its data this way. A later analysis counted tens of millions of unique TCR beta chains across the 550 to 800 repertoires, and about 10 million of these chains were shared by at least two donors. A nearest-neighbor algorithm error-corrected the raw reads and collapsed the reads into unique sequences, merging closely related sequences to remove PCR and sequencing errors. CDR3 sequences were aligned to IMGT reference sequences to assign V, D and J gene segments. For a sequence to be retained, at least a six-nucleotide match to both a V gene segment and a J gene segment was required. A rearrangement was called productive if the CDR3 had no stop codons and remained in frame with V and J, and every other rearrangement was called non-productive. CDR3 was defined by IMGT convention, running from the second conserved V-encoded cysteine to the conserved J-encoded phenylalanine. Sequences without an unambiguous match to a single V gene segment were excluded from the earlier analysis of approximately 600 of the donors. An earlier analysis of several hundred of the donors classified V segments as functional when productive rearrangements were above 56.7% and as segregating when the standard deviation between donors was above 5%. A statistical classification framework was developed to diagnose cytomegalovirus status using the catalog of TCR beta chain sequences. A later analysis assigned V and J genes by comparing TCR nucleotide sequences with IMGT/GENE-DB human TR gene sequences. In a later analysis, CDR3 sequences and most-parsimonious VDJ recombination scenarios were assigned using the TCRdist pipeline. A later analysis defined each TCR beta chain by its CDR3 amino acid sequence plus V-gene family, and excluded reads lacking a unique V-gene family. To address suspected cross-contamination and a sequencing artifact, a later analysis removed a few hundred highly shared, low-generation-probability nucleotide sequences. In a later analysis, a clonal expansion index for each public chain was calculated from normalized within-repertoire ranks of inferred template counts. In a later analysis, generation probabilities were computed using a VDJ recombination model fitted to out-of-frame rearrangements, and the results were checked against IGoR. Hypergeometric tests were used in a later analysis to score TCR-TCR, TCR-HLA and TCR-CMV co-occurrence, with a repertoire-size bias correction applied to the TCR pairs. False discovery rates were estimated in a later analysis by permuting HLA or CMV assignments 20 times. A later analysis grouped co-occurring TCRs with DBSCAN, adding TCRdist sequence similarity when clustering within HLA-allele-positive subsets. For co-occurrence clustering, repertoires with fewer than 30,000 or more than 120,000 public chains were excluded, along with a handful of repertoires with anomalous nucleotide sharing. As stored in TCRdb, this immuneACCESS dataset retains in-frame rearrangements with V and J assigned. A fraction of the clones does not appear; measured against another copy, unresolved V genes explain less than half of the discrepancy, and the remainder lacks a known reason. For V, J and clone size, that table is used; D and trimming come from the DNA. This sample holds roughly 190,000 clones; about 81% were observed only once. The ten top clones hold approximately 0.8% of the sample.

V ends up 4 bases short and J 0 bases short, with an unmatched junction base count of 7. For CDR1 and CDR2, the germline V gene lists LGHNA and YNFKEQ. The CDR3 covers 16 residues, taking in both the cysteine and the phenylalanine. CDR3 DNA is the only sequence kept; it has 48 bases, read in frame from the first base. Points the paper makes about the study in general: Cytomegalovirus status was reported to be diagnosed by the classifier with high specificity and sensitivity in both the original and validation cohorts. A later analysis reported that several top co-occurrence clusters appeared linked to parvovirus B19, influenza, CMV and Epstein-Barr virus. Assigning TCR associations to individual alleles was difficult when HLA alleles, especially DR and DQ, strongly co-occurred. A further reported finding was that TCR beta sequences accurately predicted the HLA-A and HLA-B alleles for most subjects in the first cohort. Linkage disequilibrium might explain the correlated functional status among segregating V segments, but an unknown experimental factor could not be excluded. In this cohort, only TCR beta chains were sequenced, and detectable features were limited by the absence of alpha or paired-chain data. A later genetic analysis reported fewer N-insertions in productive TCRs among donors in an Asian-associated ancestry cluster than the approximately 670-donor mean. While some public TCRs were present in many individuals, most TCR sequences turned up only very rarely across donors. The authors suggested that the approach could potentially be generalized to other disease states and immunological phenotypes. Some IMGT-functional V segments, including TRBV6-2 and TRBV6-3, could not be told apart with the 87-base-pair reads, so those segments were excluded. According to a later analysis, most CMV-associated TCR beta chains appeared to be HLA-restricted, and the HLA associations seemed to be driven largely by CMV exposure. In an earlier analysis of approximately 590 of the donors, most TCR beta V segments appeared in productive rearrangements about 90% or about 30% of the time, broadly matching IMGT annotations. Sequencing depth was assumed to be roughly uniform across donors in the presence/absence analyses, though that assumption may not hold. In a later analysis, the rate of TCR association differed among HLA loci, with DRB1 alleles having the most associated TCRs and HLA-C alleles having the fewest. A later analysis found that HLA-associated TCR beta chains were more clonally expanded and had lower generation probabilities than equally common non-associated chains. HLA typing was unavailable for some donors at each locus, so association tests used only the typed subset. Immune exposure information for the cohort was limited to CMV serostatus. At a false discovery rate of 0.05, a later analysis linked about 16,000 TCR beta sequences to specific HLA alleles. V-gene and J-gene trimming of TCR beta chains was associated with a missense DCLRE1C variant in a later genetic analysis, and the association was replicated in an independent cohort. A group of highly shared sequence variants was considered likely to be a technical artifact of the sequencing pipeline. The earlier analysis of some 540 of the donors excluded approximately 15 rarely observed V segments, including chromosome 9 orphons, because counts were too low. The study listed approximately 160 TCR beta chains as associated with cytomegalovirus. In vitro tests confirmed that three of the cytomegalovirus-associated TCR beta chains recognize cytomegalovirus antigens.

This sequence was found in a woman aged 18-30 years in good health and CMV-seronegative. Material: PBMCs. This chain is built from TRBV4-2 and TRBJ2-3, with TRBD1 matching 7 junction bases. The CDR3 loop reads CASSLNTGASTDTQYF. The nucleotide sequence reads TGTGCCAGCAGCCTCAACACAGGGGCTAGCACAGATACGCAGTATTTT.